The 15 T cell receptor beta chains presented below share a single source sample, sequenced in a study of T cell repertoires in cytomegalovirus infection. From the reads, TCRdb called clonotypes with MiXCR, one entry per CDR3 protein. The sample includes some 160,000 distinct CDR3 sequences, 17% seen only once; the top ten take 15% to 20%. Sequencing used CD8+ T cells from PBMCs. These receptors all come from a human donor in good health (CMV status not recorded). Some clones in this sample may be carry-over from other donors' samples.

This clonotype was detected a few times. The chain combines TRBV6-5 with TRBJ2-1, with 7 bases identical to TRBD2. The CDR3 is 16 residues long. Germline CDR1 is MNHEY and CDR2 is SVGAGI. The J segment lost 6 bases and the V segment lost 7 bases, leaving 15 bases of the junction unmatched. This chain's CDR3 is CASNLMSSGNINEQFF. The CDR3 bases are TGTGCCAGCAACCTAATGTCTAGCGGCAACATCAATGAGCAGTTCTTC.

J is TRBJ2-1 and V is TRBV2; TRBD1 or TRBD2 may be the D gene (6 bases each). The V gene lost 10 bases and the J gene lost 6 bases, with 22 bases spanning the gap. Germline V gives CDR1 SNHLY, CDR2 FYNNEI. CDR3 length equals 15 residues. This chain's CDR3 is CATHPDLGGLNEQFF. In DNA, the CDR3 is TGTGCCACCCACCCGGACTTAGGGGGGCTCAATGAGCAGTTCTTC.

The J gene is TRBJ2-7, the V gene TRBV28; unclear D gene. CDR1 is MDHEN, CDR2 SYDVKM, per germline. Trimming took 4 bases from V and 9 from J, leaving 13 bases between them. This CDR3 is built from 12 residues. The CDR3 DNA reads TGTGCCAGCAGTTCAAGTGGACCCTGGCAGTACTTC. Translation: CASSSSGPWQYF.

With regard to this clonotype: A much larger clone differs by one base, so this may be a read error. The chain employs TRBV5-1 and TRBJ2-5, with TRBD2 matching over 9 bases. The germline V gene encodes CDR1 SGHRS and CDR2 YFSETQ. The CDR3 is 14 residues long. V was clipped by 4 bases and J by 7 bases; unmatched bases: 8. CDR3 region: CASSPAAGGGTQYF. In DNA, the CDR3 is TGCGCCAGCAGCCCCGCAGCGGGGGGAGGGACCCAGTACTTC. The full variable domain, with the rest looked up from reference TRBV5-1 and TRBJ2-5, is KAGVTQTPRYLIKTRGQQVTLSCSPISGHRSVSWYQQTPGQGLQFLFEYFSETQRNKGNFPGRFSGRQFSNSRSEMNVSTLELGDSALYLCASSPAAGGGTQYFGPGTRLLVL.

Ten or more counts support this clonotype. The chain joins TRBV7-2 to TRBJ1-1; 9 nucleotides agree with TRBD1. J lost 4 bases, V lost 2 bases, and 5 bases had no gene match. Looked up from germline, CDR1 is SGHTA and CDR2 is FQGNSA. This CDR3 has 15 amino acids. CDR3 region: CASSLHGQGSTEAFF. DNA of the CDR3: TGTGCCAGCAGCTTACATGGACAGGGGTCCACTGAAGCTTTCTTT.

This clonotype was found a few times. The CDR3 loop is CASSARAGTTYNEQFF. The CDR3 DNA follows: TGTGCCAGCAGTGCCCGTGCCGGGACGACCTACAATGAGCAGTTCTTC. The chain links TRBV28 to TRBJ2-1, with D perhaps being TRBD1 or TRBD2 (5 bases each). CDR1 is MDHEN and CDR2 is SYDVKM in the germline V gene. This CDR3 region has 16 residues. V was cut by 5 bases and J by 2 bases, with 16 bases left in between.

This clonotype was detected a few times. The V and J genes are TRBV27 and TRBJ1-5, with D possibly matching TRBD1 (6 bases). Trimming took off 6 bases at V and 1 base at J, with 13 bases between the two ends. The CDR3 length is 15 residues. Germline assignment: CDR1 MNHEY and CDR2 SMNVEV (reference sequence). The chain's CDR3 is CASSPGQRSNQPQHF. DNA for the CDR3: TGTGCCAGCAGCCCCGGACAGCGAAGCAATCAGCCCCAGCATTTT.

This chain links TRBV29-1 with TRBJ2-7; 8 positions agree with TRBD2. CDR3 length: 16 residues. V shed 3 bases, J shed 5 bases, and the junction held 15 bases outside the gene matches. Germline V gene data show CDR1 as SQVTM and CDR2 as ANQGSEA. CDR3 nucleotides: TGCAGCGTTGACGGCGGTTTTAGCGGGAATATCAACGAGCAGTACTTC. Protein sequence: CSVDGGFSGNINEQYF.

CDR3 sequence reads: CASSEDRYEQYF. In DNA form, the CDR3 reads TGTGCCAGCAGTGAAGACAGATACGAGCAGTACTTC. This rearrangement joins TRBV2 to TRBJ2-7; no clear D gene. The CDR3 has 12 amino acids. V was clipped by 1 base and J by 4 bases, with 5 bases between them. The germline gives CDR1 SNHLY, CDR2 FYNNEI. The full variable domain, with the rest looked up from reference TRBV2 and TRBJ2-7, is EPEVTQTPSHQVTQMGQEVILRCVPISNHLYFYWYRQILGQKVEFLVSFYNNEISEKSEIFDDQFSVERPDGSNFTLKIRSTKLEDSAMYFCASSEDRYEQYFGPGTRLTVT.

The rearrangement links TRBV28 to TRBJ2-1; the D gene is possibly TRBD2 (5 bases). The CDR3 consists of 16 residues. Trimming cost V 4 bases and J 9 bases, with 22 bases left between them. In germline, CDR1 is MDHEN, CDR2 SYDVKM. The CDR3 loop is CASSSPGRGIILEQFF. The CDR3 region has the DNA TGTGCCAGCAGTTCCCCCGGTCGGGGAATAATCCTTGAGCAGTTCTTC.

This clonotype appeared a few times. J is TRBJ2-1 and V is TRBV11-2; either TRBD1 or TRBD2 may fit D (7 bases each). Trimming left V 3 bases short and J 7 bases short, with 22 bases between. Germline loops: CDR1 SGHAT, CDR2 FQNNGV. This CDR3 region has 17 residues. The CDR3: CASSFPRQGEGRNEQFF. Here the CDR3 DNA reads TGTGCCAGCAGCTTCCCCCGGCAGGGGGAGGGCCGGAATGAGCAGTTCTTC.

The rearrangement joins TRBV20-1 to TRBJ2-1, with TRBD1 as a possible D gene (5 bases). Deletions cut 4 bases from V and 3 bases from J, with 10 bases between. The CDR3 covers 13 residues. Per germline, CDR1 DFQATT and CDR2 SNEGSKA (reference sequence). In DNA form, the CDR3 reads TGCAGTGCTACTCCCAGGGACTACAATGAGCAGTTCTTC. Residues: CSATPRDYNEQFF.

The chain combines TRBV27 with TRBJ2-1; maybe TRBD1 (6 bases). Germline values: CDR1 MNHEY, CDR2 SMNVEV (reference sequence). The CDR3 consists of 15 residues. V was trimmed by 2 bases and J by 0 bases, leaving 8 bases between them. This CDR3 reads CASSLTQGSYNEQFF. CDR3 coding DNA: TGTGCCAGCAGTTTAACACAGGGCTCCTACAATGAGCAGTTCTTC.

This clonotype occurred a few times. The chain has TRBV6-2 or TRBV6-3 and TRBJ2-1, with 8 bases aligning to TRBD1. Germline values: CDR1 MNHEY, CDR2 SVGEGT. The CDR3 spans 14 residues. Losses at the gene ends were 6 bases for V and 8 bases for J; bases not matched to a gene: 9. The CDR3 loop reads CASRPNDRGDEQFF. The DNA of the CDR3 is TGTGCCAGCAGGCCCAACGACAGGGGTGATGAGCAGTTCTTC.

This clonotype turned up a few times. The chain recombines TRBV3-1 with TRBJ2-5; D remains unclear. The germline V and J ends were trimmed by 2 bases and 3 bases, with 10 bases remaining between them. Germline values: CDR1 LGHDT, CDR2 YNNKEL (reference sequence). There are 14 residues in the CDR3. CDR3 nucleotides: TGTGCCAGCAGCCAACTTCTGTCTAAAGAGACCCAGTACTTC. Translating it yields CASSQLLSKETQYF.